This TCR beta chain comes out of a study of blood T cell repertoires in COVID-19. The wider study: Whether acute or convalescent, the COVID-19 samples came from the United States, Italy and Spain.

J was trimmed by 6 bases and V by 3 bases; bases with no gene match: 4. The CDR3 length is 13 residues. CDR1 is GTSNPN and CDR2 is SVGIG in the germline V gene (reference sequence). Using immunoSEQ multiplex PCR, the repertoire was profiled, and TCRdb retains in-frame clones only, with some absent. The profile covers 150,000 to 200,000 clones, with 70% to 90% appearing a single time and almost 1% taken by the ten largest. The rearrangement links TRBV30 to TRBJ1-5; TRBD1 agrees at 8 bases. Sequencing was carried out using peripheral blood. The sequence came from a man aged 18 to 30 with acute or convalescent COVID-19. CDR3 in amino acids: CAWSGQGAQPQHF. CDR3 nucleotide sequence: TGTGCCTGGAGCGGACAGGGAGCTCAGCCCCAGCATTTT.